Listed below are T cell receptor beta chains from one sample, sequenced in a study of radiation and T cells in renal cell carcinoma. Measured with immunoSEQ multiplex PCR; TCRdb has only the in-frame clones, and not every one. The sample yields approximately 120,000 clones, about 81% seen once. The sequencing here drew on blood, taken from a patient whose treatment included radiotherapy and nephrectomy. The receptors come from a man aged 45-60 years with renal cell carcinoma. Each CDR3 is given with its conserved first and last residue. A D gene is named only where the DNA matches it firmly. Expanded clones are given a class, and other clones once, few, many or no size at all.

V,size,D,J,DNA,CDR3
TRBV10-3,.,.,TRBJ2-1,TGTGCCATCAGTGAGGTAAAGGGGACCACCTACAATGAGCAGTTCTTC,CAISEVKGTTYNEQFF
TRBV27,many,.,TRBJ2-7,TGTGCCAGCAGGACGGGGGCCTACGAGCAGTACTTC,CASRTGAYEQYF
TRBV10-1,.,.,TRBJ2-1,TGCGCCAGCAGTGAGGGGCGGTTTTTCAATGAGCAGTTCTTC,CASSEGRFFNEQFF
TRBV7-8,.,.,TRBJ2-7,TGTGCCAGCAGCCCGAGCTCCTACGAGCAGTACTTC,CASSPSSYEQYF
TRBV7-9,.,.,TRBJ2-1,TGTGCCAGCAGCTCAGGGGCTGACAATGAGCAGTTCTTC,CASSSGADNEQFF
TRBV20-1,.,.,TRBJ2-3,TGCAGCCCCCGGCCAGATACGCAGTATTTT,CSPRPDTQYF
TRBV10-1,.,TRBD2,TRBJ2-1,TGCGCCAGCAGTGAACCTAGCGGGGAGCAGTTCTTC,CASSEPSGEQFF
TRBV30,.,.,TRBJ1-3,TGTGCCTGGAGTGTACTTGGAAACACCATATATTTT,CAWSVLGNTIYF
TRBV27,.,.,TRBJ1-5,TGTGCCAGCAGTCCCGGGCAGGGCGATCAGCCCCAGCATTTT,CASSPGQGDQPQHF
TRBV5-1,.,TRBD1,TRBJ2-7,TGCGCCAGCAGCTTAGCGGACAGGTTCTACGAGCAGTACTTC,CASSLADRFYEQYF
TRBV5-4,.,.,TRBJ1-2,TGTGCCAGCAGCTTTGGGTGGCGTCGATATGGCTACACCTTC,CASSFGWRRYGYTF
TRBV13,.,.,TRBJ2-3,TGTGCCAGCAGCCAAACTAGTGATGCGGTTACGCAGTATTTT,CASSQTSDAVTQYF
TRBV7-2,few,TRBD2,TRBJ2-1,TGTGCCAGCAGCACCGGGGGGGCTTACAATGAGCAGTTCTTC,CASSTGGAYNEQFF
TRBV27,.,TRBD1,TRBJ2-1,TGTGCCAGCAGCTGGGACAGGGGGTTGGATGAGCAGTTCTTC,CASSWDRGLDEQFF
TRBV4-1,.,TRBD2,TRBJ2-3,TGCGCCAGCACCCGGGGGGGGGTCGCAGATACGCAGTATTTT,CASTRGGVADTQYF
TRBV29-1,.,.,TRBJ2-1,TGCAGCGTTGAAGACTCGGTCTCGGAGCAGTTCTTC,CSVEDSVSEQFF
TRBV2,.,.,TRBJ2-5,TGTGCCAGCAGGGTGGGACACGGCGGGCAAGAGACCCAGTACTTC,CASRVGHGGQETQYF
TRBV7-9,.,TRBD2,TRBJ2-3,TGTGCCAGCAGCTCATCTAGCGGTGGCGGAGATACGCAGTATTTT,CASSSSSGGGDTQYF
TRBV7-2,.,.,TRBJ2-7,TGTGCCAGCAGCCCTACCCGGGACTTAGTCTACGAGCAGTACTTC,CASSPTRDLVYEQYF
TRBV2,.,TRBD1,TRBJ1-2,TGTGCCAGCAGTGGGACAGGGCGATATGGCTACACCTTC,CASSGTGRYGYTF
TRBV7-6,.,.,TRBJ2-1,TGTGCCAGCACGAACGGGGGGCGACAGTTCTTC,CASTNGGRQFF
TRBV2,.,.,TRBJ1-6,TGTGCCAGCGCTGAGGTCGCCTCCTATTCACCCCTCCACTTT,CASAEVASYSPLHF
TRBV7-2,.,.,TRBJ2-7,TGTGCCAGCAGCTTTGGGGGGTACCGCGAGCAGTACTTC,CASSFGGYREQYF
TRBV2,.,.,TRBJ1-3,TGTGCCAGCAGAGGACAGATCTCTGGAAACACCATATATTTT,CASRGQISGNTIYF
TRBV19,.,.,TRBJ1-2,TGTGCCAGTAGTTACGGGGGGGACTATGGCTACACCTTC,CASSYGGDYGYTF
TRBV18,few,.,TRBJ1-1,TGTGCCAGCTCTAAATACATAGGGGAAGCTTTCTTT,CASSKYIGEAFF
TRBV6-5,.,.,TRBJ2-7,TGTGCCAGCAGTTACTCGACCGGACCCTACGAGCAGTACTTC,CASSYSTGPYEQYF
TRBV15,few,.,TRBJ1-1,TGTGCCACCAGCAGAGTAAGACAGAACACTGAAGCTTTCTTT,CATSRVRQNTEAFF
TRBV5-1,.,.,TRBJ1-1,TGCGCCAGCAGCTTGGGACAGCCGGGAGGGGCTTTCTTT,CASSLGQPGGAFF
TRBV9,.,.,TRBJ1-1,TGTGCCAGCAGCGCCACTCTAAAGTACACTGAAGCTTTCTTT,CASSATLKYTEAFF
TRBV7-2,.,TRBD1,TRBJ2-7,TGTGCCAGCAGCCCGGGGGACAGGGAGTCATACGAGCAGTACTTC,CASSPGDRESYEQYF
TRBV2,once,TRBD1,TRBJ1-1,TGTGCCAGCAGATGGACAGGCGGGGACACTGAAGCTTTCTTT,CASRWTGGDTEAFF
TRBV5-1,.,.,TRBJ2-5,TGCGCCAGCAGCTTGACAGGGAAAGAGACCCAGTACTTC,CASSLTGKETQYF
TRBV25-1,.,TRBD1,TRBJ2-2,TGTGCCAGCAGTGAACCGGGACAGGGATTGTCCGGGGAGCTGTTTTTT,CASSEPGQGLSGELFF
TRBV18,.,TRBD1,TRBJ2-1,TGTGCCAGCTCACCGTCAAGGGGGCTCGACAATGAGCAGTTCTTC,CASSPSRGLDNEQFF
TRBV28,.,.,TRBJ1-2,TGTGCCAGCAGTTTTTTGCCCGATGCGAACTATGGCTACACCTTC,CASSFLPDANYGYTF
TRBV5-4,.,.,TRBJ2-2,TGTGCCAGCAGCCCTCCTGGGGCTAGCGGAGGGGGCACGACCGGGGAGCTGTTTTTT,CASSPPGASGGGTTGELFF
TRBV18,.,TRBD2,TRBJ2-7,TGTGCCAGCTCACCGGGCGGGGGTCAGAACGAGCAGTACTTC,CASSPGGGQNEQYF
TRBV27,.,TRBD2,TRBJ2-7,TGTGCCAGCAGTTTAACTGGTAGCGGGAGCTCCGAGCAGTACTTC,CASSLTGSGSSEQYF
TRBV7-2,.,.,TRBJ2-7,TGTGCCAGCAGCCCCCATCTAGGTACCGAGCAGTACTTC,CASSPHLGTEQYF
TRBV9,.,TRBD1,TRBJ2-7,TGTGCCAGCAGCGTAGTGGGACAGGGAAGCGAGCAGTACTTC,CASSVVGQGSEQYF
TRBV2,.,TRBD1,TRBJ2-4,TGTGCCAGCAACCCGGGACAGGGGGCAAACATTCAGTACTTC,CASNPGQGANIQYF
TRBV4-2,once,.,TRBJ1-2,TGTGCCAGCAGCCAAAACCTCCGGGATCGGGTCGGCTACACCTTC,CASSQNLRDRVGYTF
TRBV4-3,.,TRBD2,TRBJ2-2,TGCGCCAGCAGCCAAGATCGCCCCGGGCTAGCGGGAGCTAACACCGGGGAGCTGTTTTTT,CASSQDRPGLAGANTGELFF
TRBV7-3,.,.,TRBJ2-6,TGTGCCAGCAGCTTAAATCAGGGGTTCGGGGCCAACGTCCTGACTTTC,CASSLNQGFGANVLTF
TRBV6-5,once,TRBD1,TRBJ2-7,TGTGCCAGCAGTCTCACAGACAGGGGGCGGCAGTACTTC,CASSLTDRGRQYF
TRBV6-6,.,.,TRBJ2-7,TGTGCCTCACGGCTAGCGCAGTTGCGGGACGAGCAGTACTTC,CASRLAQLRDEQYF
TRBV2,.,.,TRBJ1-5,TGTGCCAGCATTGTAGAGATGGGCTATCAGCCCCAGCATTTT,CASIVEMGYQPQHF
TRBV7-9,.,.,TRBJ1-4,TGTGCCAGCAGCTTAGCTGAGGGAACCCTTCTTGAAAAACTGTTTTTT,CASSLAEGTLLEKLFF
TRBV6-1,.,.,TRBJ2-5,TGTGCCAGCAGTCCCCAAGGGCGTCGAGGAGAGACCCAGTACTTC,CASSPQGRRGETQYF
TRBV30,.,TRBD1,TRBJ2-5,TGTGCCTGGAGCCGACAGGGACCAGAGACCCAGTACTTC,CAWSRQGPETQYF
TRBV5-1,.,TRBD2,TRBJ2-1,TGCGCCAGCAAGGCTATAGCGGGAGGATACAATGAGCAGTTCTTC,CASKAIAGGYNEQFF
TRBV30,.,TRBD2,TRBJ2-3,TGTGCCTGGAGTAAACTAGCGGGGCTCACAGATACGCAGTATTTT,CAWSKLAGLTDTQYF
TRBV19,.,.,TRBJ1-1,TGTGCCAGTGCCTCACAGGGTGTATCCTCAGCTTTCTTT,CASASQGVSSAFF
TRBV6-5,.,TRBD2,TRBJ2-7,TGTGCCAGCAGTGCCAGCGGGAGGTTTCGCGAGCAGTACTTC,CASSASGRFREQYF